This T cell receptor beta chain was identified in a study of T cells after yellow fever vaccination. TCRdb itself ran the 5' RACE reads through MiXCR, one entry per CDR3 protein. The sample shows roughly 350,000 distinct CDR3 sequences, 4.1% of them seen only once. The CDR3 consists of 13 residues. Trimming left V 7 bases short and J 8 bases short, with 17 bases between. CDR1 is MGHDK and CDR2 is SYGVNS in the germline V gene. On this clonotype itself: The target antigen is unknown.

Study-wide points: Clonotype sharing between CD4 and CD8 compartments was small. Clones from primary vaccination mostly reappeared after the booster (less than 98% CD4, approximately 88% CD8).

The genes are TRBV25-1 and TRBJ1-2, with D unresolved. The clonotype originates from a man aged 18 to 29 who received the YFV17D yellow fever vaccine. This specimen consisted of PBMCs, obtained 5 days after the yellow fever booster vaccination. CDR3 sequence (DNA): TGTGCCAGCACCCCTTCCTTCGAGGCAGGCTACACCTTC. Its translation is CASTPSFEAGYTF.